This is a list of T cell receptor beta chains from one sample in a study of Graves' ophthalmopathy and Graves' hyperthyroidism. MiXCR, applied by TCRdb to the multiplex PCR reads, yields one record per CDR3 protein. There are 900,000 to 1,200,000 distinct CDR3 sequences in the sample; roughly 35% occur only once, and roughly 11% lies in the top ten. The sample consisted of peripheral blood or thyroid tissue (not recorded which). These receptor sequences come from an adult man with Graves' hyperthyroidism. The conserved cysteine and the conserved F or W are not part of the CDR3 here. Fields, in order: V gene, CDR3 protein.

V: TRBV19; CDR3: ASSIADAGSTIY
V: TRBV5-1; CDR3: ASTQTRGGHTEAF
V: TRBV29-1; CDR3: SVEHHRDVF
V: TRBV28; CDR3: ASSFRTGETQY
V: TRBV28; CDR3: ASSLGTWSEAF
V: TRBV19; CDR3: ASSIVVAGAFQETQY
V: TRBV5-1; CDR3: ASTSTGTLGYT
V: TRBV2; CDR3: ASSVGHNYGYT
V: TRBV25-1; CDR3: ASSAEWEQY
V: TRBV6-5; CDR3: ASSEWAANTEAF
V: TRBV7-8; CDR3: ASSSSGRVGETQY
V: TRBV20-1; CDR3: SARWTGASNQPQH
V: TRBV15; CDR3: ATSRETSYEQY
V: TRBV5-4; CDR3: ASSLVRENTGELF
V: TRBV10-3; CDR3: ASSVDREIGEQY
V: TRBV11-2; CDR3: ASSFYICSATPQETQY
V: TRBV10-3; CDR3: AISESSGRPANYGYT
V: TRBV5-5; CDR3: ASARDTNNYGYT
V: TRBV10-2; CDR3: ASSESVVAGGTAYEQY
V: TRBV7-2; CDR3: ASSLRGGDEQY
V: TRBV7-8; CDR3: ASSLVDPSYEQY
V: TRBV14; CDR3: ASSPIGHKANYGYT
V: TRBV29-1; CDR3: SVAGSSNYGYT
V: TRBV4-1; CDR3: ASSHFTGSYEQY
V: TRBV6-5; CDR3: ASSRDGEDYEQY
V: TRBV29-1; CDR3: SVLPGTGHDEQY
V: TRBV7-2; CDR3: ASSLVAKNTEAF
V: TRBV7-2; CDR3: ASSSQRASGTGELF
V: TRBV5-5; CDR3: ASSLRGGVSYEQY